This T cell receptor (beta chain) emerged from a study of beta chain features in type 1 diabetes. This clone was seen a handful of times. Germline V gives CDR1 ENHRY, CDR2 SYGVKD. The ends were cut back, 0 bases at V and 2 bases at J, with 7 bases in the middle. The CDR3 totals 14 residues. The entirety of the isolated RNA underwent reverse transcription, so expressed TCRB transcripts were sequenced. Clones were sequenced by immunoSEQ multiplex PCR, and TCRdb holds only the in-frame ones, with some missing. Of 200,000 to 250,000 clones listed, 25% to 30% were seen once; the top ten hold around 4%. Material for sequencing was central memory CD4+ T cells from blood. The sequence was collected from a man aged 25-45 years in good health. This rearrangement joins TRBV10-3 to TRBJ2-5; D remains unclear. In DNA, the CDR3 is TGTGCCATCAGTGAGTCGGGCCAGCAAGAGACCCAGTACTTC. This codes for CAISESGQQETQYF.